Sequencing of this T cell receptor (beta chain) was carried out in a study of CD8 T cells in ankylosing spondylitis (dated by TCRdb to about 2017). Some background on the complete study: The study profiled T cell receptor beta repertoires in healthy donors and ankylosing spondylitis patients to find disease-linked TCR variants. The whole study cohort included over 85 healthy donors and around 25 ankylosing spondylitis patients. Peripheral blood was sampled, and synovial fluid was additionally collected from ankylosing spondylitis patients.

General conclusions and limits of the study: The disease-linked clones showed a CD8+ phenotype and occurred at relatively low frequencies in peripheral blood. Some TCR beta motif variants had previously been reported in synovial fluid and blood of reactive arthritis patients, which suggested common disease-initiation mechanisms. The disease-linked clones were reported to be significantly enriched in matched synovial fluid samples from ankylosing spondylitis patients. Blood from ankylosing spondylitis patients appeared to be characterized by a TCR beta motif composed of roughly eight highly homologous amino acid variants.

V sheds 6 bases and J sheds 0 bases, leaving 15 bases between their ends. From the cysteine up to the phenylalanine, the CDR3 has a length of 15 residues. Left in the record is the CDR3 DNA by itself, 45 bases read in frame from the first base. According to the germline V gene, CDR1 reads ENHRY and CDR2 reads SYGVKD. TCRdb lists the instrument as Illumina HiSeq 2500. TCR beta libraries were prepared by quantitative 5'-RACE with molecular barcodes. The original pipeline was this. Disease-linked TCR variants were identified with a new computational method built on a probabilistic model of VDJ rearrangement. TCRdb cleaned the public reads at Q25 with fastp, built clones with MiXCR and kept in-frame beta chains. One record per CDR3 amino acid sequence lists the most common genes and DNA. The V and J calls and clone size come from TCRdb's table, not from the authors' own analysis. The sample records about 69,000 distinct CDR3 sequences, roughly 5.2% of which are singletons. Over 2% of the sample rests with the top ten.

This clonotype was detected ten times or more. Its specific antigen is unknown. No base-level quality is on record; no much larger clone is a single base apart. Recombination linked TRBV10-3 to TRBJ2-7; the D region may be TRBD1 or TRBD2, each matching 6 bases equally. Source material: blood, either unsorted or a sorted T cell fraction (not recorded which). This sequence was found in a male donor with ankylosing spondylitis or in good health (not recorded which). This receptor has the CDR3 CAIRDSQDYSYEQYF. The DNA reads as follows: TGTGCCATCAGGGACAGCCAGGACTACTCCTACGAGCAGTACTTC.